Each of the 19 T cell receptor beta chains below was sequenced from the same sample in a study of control samples from healthy donors and cancer patients. The protocol was immunoSEQ multiplex PCR, while the TCRdb copy is restricted to in-frame clones and leaves out a portion. The data show some 130,000 clones, under 95% seen once. The sequenced sample consisted of PBMCs. These receptors all stem from a man aged 45-65 years with head and neck cancer.

CDR3 loop: CASSPTSQNIQYF. The CDR3, as DNA: TGCGCCAGCAGTCCGACTAGTCAAAACATTCAGTACTTC. J is TRBJ2-4 and V is TRBV5-1, with TRBD2 as a possible D gene (6 bases). Trimming took 5 bases from V and 5 from J, leaving 11 bases between them. The CDR3 runs to 13 residues. CDR1 and CDR2 from the germline V gene are SGHRS and YFSETQ. The whole variable domain, filled in from reference TRBV5-1 and TRBJ2-4, reads KAGVTQTPRYLIKTRGQQVTLSCSPISGHRSVSWYQQTPGQGLQFLFEYFSETQRNKGNFPGRFSGRQFSNSRSEMNVSTLELGDSALYLCASSPTSQNIQYFGAGTRLSVL.

J is TRBJ2-2 and V is TRBV7-8; 8 nucleotides line up with TRBD2. J lost 2 bases, V lost 7 bases, and 15 bases had no gene match. The CDR3 length is 18 residues. From germline, CDR1 is SGHVS and CDR2 FQNEAQ. CDR3 amino acids: CASTKSYGAGGNTGELFF. The CDR3 DNA reads as TGTGCCAGCACCAAATCCTACGGCGCGGGGGGAAACACCGGGGAGCTGTTTTTT.

The DNA of the CDR3 is TGTGCCAGTAGTGTTCCCACAGGGAACTATGGCTACACCTTC. Its protein product is CASSVPTGNYGYTF. The chain joins TRBV19 to TRBJ1-2, with D possibly matching TRBD1 (6 bases). The CDR3 length is 14 residues. CDR1 and CDR2 (germline): LNHDA, SQIVND (reference sequence). V was trimmed by 5 bases and J by 2 bases, leaving 12 bases between them. Variable domain in full (rest from reference TRBV19 and TRBJ1-2): DGGITQSPKYLFRKEGQNVTLSCEQNLNHDAMYWYRQDPGQGLRLIYYSQIVNDFQKGDIAEGYSVSREKKESFPLTVTSAQKNPTAFYLCASSVPTGNYGYTFGSGTRLTVV.

This clone was observed a few times. This chain links TRBV6-5 with TRBJ1-6; no reliable D call. The CDR3 contains 13 residues. V was cut by 0 bases and J by 10 bases, with 7 bases left in between. Germline lookup yields CDR1 MNHEY and CDR2 SVGAGI. CDR3 coding DNA: TGTGCCAGCAGTTACTCGTTGGAGTCACCCCTCCACTTT. Its translation is CASSYSLESPLHF.

The gene calls are TRBV5-4 and TRBJ2-1, with D possibly matching TRBD2 (7 bases). V was cut by 5 bases and J by 0 bases, with 12 bases left in between. Germline V lookup: CDR1 SGHNT, CDR2 YYREEE (reference sequence). This CDR3 region has 15 residues. CDR3 amino acids: CASSPGGGSYNEQFF. CDR3 sequence (DNA): TGTGCCAGCAGTCCGGGGGGCGGCTCCTACAATGAGCAGTTCTTC. Using reference TRBV5-4 and TRBJ2-1 for the parts outside the CDR3, the full variable domain is ETGVTQSPTHLIKTRGQQVTLRCSSQSGHNTVSWYQQALGQGPQFIFQYYREEENGRGNFPPRFSGLQFPNYSSELNVNALELDDSALYLCASSPGGGSYNEQFFGPGTRLTVL.

The V and J genes are TRBV11-3 and TRBJ2-2; 9 bases line up with TRBD2. Trimming cost V 5 bases and J 2 bases; bases outside gene matches: 12. The CDR3 sequence is 18 residues long. Germline V CDR1 and CDR2: SGHNT, YENEEA. CDR3 sequence: CASSGRGLAGINTGELFF. The CDR3 DNA is TGTGCCAGCAGCGGGAGAGGGCTAGCGGGGATAAACACCGGGGAGCTGTTTTTT. Supplemented by reference TRBV11-3 and TRBJ2-2, the full variable domain reads EAGVVQSPRYKIIEKKQPVAFWCNPISGHNTLYWYLQNLGQGPELLIRYENEEAVDDSQLPKDRFSAERLKGVDSTLKIQPAELGDSAVYLCASSGRGLAGINTGELFFGEGSRLTVL.

The chain employs TRBV10-2 and TRBJ2-2; no reliable D call. Trimming shortened V by 7 bases and J by 8 bases, and 14 bases separated the two germline ends. The CDR3 covers 13 residues. Germline V CDR1 and CDR2: WSHSY, SAAADI. CDR3 bases: TGCGCCAGCACCGCGTCTCTTGGGGGGGAGCTGTTTTTT. Translating it yields CASTASLGGELFF.

The chain recombines TRBV5-1 with TRBJ1-6; perhaps TRBD1 as D (5 bases). The germline gives CDR1 SGHRS, CDR2 YFSETQ. The length of the CDR3 is 15 residues. V was clipped by 0 bases and J by 8 bases, with 12 bases between them. The CDR3 nucleotides read TGCGCCAGCAGCTTGGGCACCACCAGGGATTCACCCCTCCACTTT. It translates to CASSLGTTRDSPLHF.

The V gene is TRBV5-4, the J gene TRBJ2-5, with a possible D match to TRBD1 (5 bases). The CDR3 is 13 residues long. V dropped 1 base and J dropped 5 bases, with 9 bases sitting between them. Germline CDR1 and CDR2: SGHNT and YYREEE (reference sequence). CDR3 sequence reads: CASSLMGLETQYF. DNA of the CDR3: TGTGCCAGCAGCTTGATGGGGCTTGAGACCCAGTACTTC.

V is TRBV7-8 and J is TRBJ2-5, with TRBD2 identical over 9 bases. V shed 3 bases, J shed 2 bases, and the junction held 7 bases outside the gene matches. The CDR3 runs 16 residues. Germline V gene lookup returns CDR1 SGHVS and CDR2 FQNEAQ. CDR3 DNA sequence: TGTGCCAGCAGCTTTGGCGGGGGGGCGTTACAAGAGACCCAGTACTTC. Translating gives CASSFGGGALQETQYF.

The V gene is TRBV13, the J gene TRBJ2-2, with 16 bases fitting TRBD2. This CDR3 contains 19 residues. The V gene's germline CDR1 is PRHDT and CDR2 FYEKMQ (reference sequence). The V and J ends lost 5 bases and 6 bases, in that order; junction bases with no gene match: 12. For the CDR3, the DNA is TGTGCCAGCAGCCACCCCCGGGGACTAGCGGGGGGGCCGGCCGGGGAGCTGTTTTTT. This encodes CASSHPRGLAGGPAGELFF.

This chain links TRBV5-4 with TRBJ2-2; possibly TRBD1 for D (5 bases). The CDR3 contains 15 residues. V shed 3 bases and J shed 1 base, with 10 bases lying between them. The germline CDR1 and CDR2 sequences are SGHNT and YYREEE (reference sequence). The CDR3 DNA sequence: TGTGCCAGCAGCTCACGACAGATGAACACCGGGGAGCTGTTTTTT. As protein: CASSSRQMNTGELFF.

The chain has TRBV13 and TRBJ2-2; TRBD2 aligns across 8 bases. The CDR3 runs to 16 residues. Looked up from germline, CDR1 is PRHDT and CDR2 is FYEKMQ (reference sequence). The trim removed 5 bases at V and 5 bases at J, leaving 10 bases unmatched. This CDR3 is CASSPGIAGRTGELFF. The CDR3 coding sequence is TGTGCCAGCAGCCCCGGGATAGCGGGGCGTACCGGGGAGCTGTTTTTT.

This chain uses TRBV5-1 with TRBJ2-7, with D unresolved. The CDR3 spans 14 residues. From germline, CDR1 is SGHRS and CDR2 YFSETQ. V was shortened by 4 bases and J by 1 base, with 12 bases between the two germline ends. Here the CDR3 DNA reads TGCGCCAGCAGCCGGACCGCAAATTCCTACGAGCAGTACTTC. Its protein is CASSRTANSYEQYF.

This chain joins TRBV19 and TRBJ2-1, with D possibly TRBD2 on 5 matching bases. The CDR3 totals 17 residues. The germline gives CDR1 LNHDA, CDR2 SQIVND (reference sequence). V shed 5 bases and J shed 4 bases, with 21 bases lying between them. CDR3 nucleotides: TGTGCCAGTAGTCCCTTACGAGCGGCCTTCCTTTACAATGAGCAGTTCTTC. The encoded protein is CASSPLRAAFLYNEQFF.

This chain joins TRBV30 and TRBJ1-5; TRBD1 is a possible D gene (5 bases). The length of the CDR3 is 16 residues. In germline, CDR1 is GTSNPN, CDR2 SVGIG (reference sequence). Trimming removed 2 bases at V and 2 bases at J, with 16 bases between. This CDR3 is CAWSSPHKGGNQPQHF. In DNA form, the CDR3 reads TGTGCCTGGAGTTCCCCCCATAAAGGGGGCAATCAGCCCCAGCATTTT.

The chain joins TRBV15 to TRBJ1-1; a weak D match, TRBD1 (5 bases). Deletions cut 2 bases from V and 5 bases from J, with 21 bases between. Per germline, CDR1 LNHNV and CDR2 YYDKDF (reference sequence). The CDR3 runs to 17 residues. In DNA form, the CDR3 reads TGTGCCACCAGCAGATCCTTCAGGGCCCTTCGGGATACTGAAGCTTTCTTT. The encoded protein is CATSRSFRALRDTEAFF.

V and J are TRBV9 and TRBJ1-3; 7 bases agree with TRBD1. This CDR3 is 15 amino acids long. V lost 6 bases and J lost 4; bases outside the gene matches: 10. Per the germline V gene, CDR1 is SGDLS and CDR2 is YYNGEE. The CDR3 is CASKGGSGVGNTIYF. CDR3 DNA sequence: TGTGCCAGCAAAGGGGGCTCTGGAGTAGGAAACACCATATATTTT.

V and J are TRBV7-2 and TRBJ1-1; tentative D call: TRBD1 (6 bases). CDR1 and CDR2 from the germline V gene are SGHTA and FQGNSA. The CDR3 covers 14 residues. Trimming took 5 bases from V and 4 from J, leaving 14 bases between them. In DNA, the CDR3 is TGTGCCAGCAGCCTCAGCGGGGGCGTCACTGAAGCTTTCTTT. Protein product: CASSLSGGVTEAFF.